What follows are 14 T cell receptor beta chains derived from one specimen sequenced in a study of cytomegalovirus exposure and HLA in healthy donors. Researchers ran the PCR with 60 Vbeta and 13 Jbeta primers. The repertoire was sequenced with immunoSEQ multiplex PCR; TCRdb's copy has only in-frame clones and lacks some. The table shows 80,000 to 100,000 clones, with more than 70% occurring only once. Input material: PBMCs. The origin of the receptors is a man between 18 and 35 years old in good health and CMV-seropositive.

The V call is TRBV20-1, the J call TRBJ2-1; weak D call: TRBD2 (5 bases). CDR1 is DFQATT, CDR2 SNEGSKA, per germline (reference sequence). CDR3 size: 11 residues. The CDR3 DNA reads as TGCACAACCATTAGCGCAAATGAGCAGTTCTTC. Translating it yields CTTISANEQFF.

The V call is TRBV29-1, the J call TRBJ1-2, with D hard to call. Trimming took 6 bases from V and 5 from J, leaving 13 bases between them. In germline, CDR1 is SQVTM, CDR2 ANQGSEA. This CDR3 comprises 12 residues. The CDR3 loop reads CSVGGLRYGYTF. CDR3 sequence (DNA): TGCAGCGTAGGTGGGCTTAGATATGGCTACACCTTC.

This clone was seen more than once but under ten times. This chain links TRBV14 with TRBJ2-1; tentative D call: TRBD2 (6 bases). V lost 3 bases, J lost 0 bases, and 6 bases lay in between. Germline V gives CDR1 SGHDN, CDR2 FVKESK. This CDR3 contains 14 residues. The CDR3 region is CASSHGSSYNEQFF. In DNA form, the CDR3 reads TGTGCCAGCAGCCACGGGAGCTCCTACAATGAGCAGTTCTTC.

V and J are TRBV5-1 and TRBJ1-5; 8 bases agree with TRBD1. V shed 2 bases, J shed 4 bases, and the junction held 5 bases outside the gene matches. Germline CDR1 reads SGHRS; CDR2 reads YFSETQ. This CDR3 has 15 residues. DNA for the CDR3: TGCGCCAGCAGCTTCACAGGGGGGGAGAATCAGCCCCAGCATTTT. Protein: CASSFTGGENQPQHF.

A remark on this clone: Relative to the germline gene, one junction end is altered; a read error may explain this. This chain joins TRBV5-3 and TRBJ2-7; 7 bases agree with TRBD1. TRBV5-3 is an ORF, and what it does is uncertain. The CDR3 is 16 residues long. CDR3 protein: CARSSETGTENHEQCF. CDR3 nucleotides: TGTGCCAGAAGCTCTGAAACCGGGACAGAGAATCACGAGCAGTGCTTC.

V gene TRBV7-6 combines with J gene TRBJ2-2; 9 positions agree with TRBD1. The V and J ends lost 1 base and 6 bases, in that order; junction bases with no gene match: 0. CDR3 length equals 14 residues. Germline lookup yields CDR1 SGHVS and CDR2 FNYEAQ. CDR3 coding DNA: TGTGCCAGCAGCTTAGGGACAGGGGCCGGGGAGCTGTTTTTT. It is translated as CASSLGTGAGELFF.

This sequence joins TRBV4-1 and TRBJ1-1; 7 bases line up with TRBD1. V was pared by 4 bases and J by 1 base, with 9 bases of the junction left unmatched. In germline, CDR1 is MGHRA, CDR2 YSYEKL. The CDR3 covers 16 residues. CDR3: CASSPDWQGGNTEAFF. DNA of the CDR3: TGCGCCAGCAGCCCCGATTGGCAGGGGGGGAACACTGAAGCTTTCTTT.

This chain links TRBV7-2 with TRBJ1-5; no reliable D call. CDR3 length: 13 residues. The V gene's germline CDR1 is SGHTA and CDR2 FQGNSA. The germline V and J ends were trimmed by 2 bases and 5 bases, with 7 bases remaining between them. In nucleotides, the CDR3 is TGTGCCAGCAGCTTATATATCTATCAGCCCCAGCATTTT. This gives the protein CASSLYIYQPQHF.

This chain joins TRBV30 and TRBJ2-7; D call uncertain. The V end lost 2 bases, the J end lost 2 bases, and 13 bases lay between the germline ends. From germline, CDR1 is GTSNPN and CDR2 SVGIG (reference sequence). CDR3 size: 14 residues. CDR3 protein: CAWSSLDWAYEQYF. The CDR3 DNA reads as TGTGCCTGGAGTAGCCTAGACTGGGCCTACGAGCAGTACTTC. The entire variable domain, with the rest obtained from reference TRBV30 and TRBJ2-7, is as follows: SQTIHQWPATLVQPVGSPLSLECTVEGTSNPNLYWYRQAAGRGLQLLFYSVGIGQISSEVPQNLSASRPQDRQFILSSKKLLLSDSGFYLCAWSSLDWAYEQYFGPGTRLTVT.

The rearrangement uses TRBV7-8 and TRBJ2-1; D not certain. The CDR3 has 16 residues. V lost 3 bases and J lost 1, with 13 bases in between. Germline V gene lookup returns CDR1 SGHVS and CDR2 FQNEAQ. The CDR3 spells CASSFEIAASYNEQFF. CDR3 coding DNA: TGTGCCAGCAGCTTCGAAATAGCAGCTTCCTACAATGAGCAGTTCTTC.

This clone was observed once. J is TRBJ2-3 and V is TRBV5-6, with TRBD2 identical over 12 bases. This CDR3 is built from 17 residues. Germline CDR1 reads SGHDT; CDR2 reads YYEEEE. V was clipped by 2 bases and J by 4 bases; unmatched bases: 8. CDR3 loop: CASSFDLAGGLSDTQYF. The CDR3 nucleotides are TGTGCCAGCAGCTTCGATCTAGCGGGGGGGCTCTCAGATACGCAGTATTTT.

The chain is built from TRBV10-3 and TRBJ1-2, with TRBD1 matching over 9 bases. V lost 2 bases to trimming and J lost 4 bases; unmatched junction nucleotides: 11. CDR1 and CDR2 from the germline V gene are ENHRY and SYGVKD. The CDR3 loop spans 17 amino acids. CDR3 bases: TGTGCCATCAGTGAGGGCCTCCCGGGACAGGGATTCTATGGCTACACCTTC. Translated, it gives CAISEGLPGQGFYGYTF.

V gene TRBV5-1 combines with J gene TRBJ2-5, with 12 bases fitting TRBD2. Germline V gene lookup returns CDR1 SGHRS and CDR2 YFSETQ. The CDR3 length is 16 residues. The junction had 9 bases not matched to a gene; V was cut back by 5 bases and J by 4 bases. This CDR3 is CASRPWLAGGRETQYF. CDR3 DNA sequence: TGCGCCAGCAGACCCTGGCTAGCGGGGGGGCGAGAGACCCAGTACTTC.

The rearrangement links TRBV18 to TRBJ1-4; D may be TRBD1 (5 bases). The CDR3 covers 15 residues. V lost 5 bases, J lost 0 bases, and 10 bases lay in between. Germline assignment: CDR1 KGHSH and CDR2 LQKENI. The CDR3 loop is CASSRRGATNEKLFF. The CDR3 DNA reads TGTGCCAGCTCAAGGAGGGGTGCAACTAATGAAAAACTGTTTTTT.